This is a list of T cell receptor beta chains from one sample in a study of spatial heterogeneity in lung cancer. TCRdb processed the 5' RACE reads anew with MiXCR; each CDR3 protein has one entry. The sample yields approximately 11,000 distinct CDR3 sequences, 14% to 15% seen once. Here the sequenced sample was lung tumor tissue, taken at surgery. The source of these receptors is a male donor with early-stage non-small cell lung cancer. CDR3s include the opening cysteine and the closing phenylalanine or tryptophan. The D gene is left open where the match is weak. Clone size is not always given. Where it is, it says once, few, many or a class for expanded clones.

D gene	CDR3 length	V gene	clone size	J gene	CDR3 protein	CDR3 DNA
.	14	TRBV6-5	many	TRBJ2-4	CASSPGRTDLNQYF	TGTGCCAGCAGTCCTGGACGGACAGACCTAAATCAGTACTTC
TRBD2	13	TRBV29-1	medium-sized	TRBJ2-1	CSVAGLAGNEQFF	TGCAGCGTTGCTGGACTAGCGGGGAACGAGCAGTTCTTC
.	14	TRBV11-2	many	TRBJ2-1	CASSPAPLGNEQFF	TGTGCCAGCAGCCCAGCCCCCCTAGGCAATGAGCAGTTCTTC
.	12	TRBV5-4	few	TRBJ2-1	CASSLAGGEQFF	TGTGCCAGCAGCTTGGCCGGGGGTGAGCAGTTCTTC
.	14	TRBV29-1	.	TRBJ1-1	CSVDRGRGSTEAFF	TGCAGCGTTGATCGTGGCAGGGGCAGCACTGAAGCTTTCTTT
.	15	TRBV9	many	TRBJ1-6	CASSVVGSYNSPLHF	TGTGCCAGCAGCGTAGTGGGATCCTATAATTCACCCCTCCACTTT
TRBD1	15	TRBV4-1	many	TRBJ2-7	CASSKTGTGFDEQYF	TGCGCCAGCAGCAAAACCGGGACAGGGTTTGACGAGCAGTACTTC
TRBD2	15	TRBV20-1	few	TRBJ2-1	CSASRGGSSGRARFF	TGCAGTGCTAGCCGAGGTGGTAGTAGCGGGAGGGCGCGGTTCTTC
.	11	TRBV29-1	few	TRBJ2-3	CSVDREDTQYF	TGCAGCGTTGATCGGGAGGATACGCAGTATTTT
.	13	TRBV19	many	TRBJ2-1	CASSVNLYNEQFF	TGTGCCAGTAGTGTAAACCTGTACAATGAGCAGTTCTTC
.	12	TRBV7-2	medium-sized	TRBJ2-6	CASRDRANVLTF	TGTGCCAGCCGGGACAGGGCCAACGTCCTGACTTTC
.	12	TRBV24-1	few	TRBJ2-1	CATSDRMNEQFF	TGTGCCACCAGTGACCGGATGAATGAGCAGTTCTTC
TRBD2	17	TRBV11-2	few	TRBJ2-1	CASSLEGASGVYNEQFF	TGTGCCAGCAGCTTAGAGGGCGCTAGCGGGGTCTACAATGAGCAGTTCTTC
.	14	TRBV20-1	many	TRBJ2-1	CSARVEGARDEQFF	TGCAGTGCTAGAGTGGAGGGGGCCCGGGATGAGCAGTTCTTC
TRBD2	15	TRBV12-3/TRBV12-4	many	TRBJ2-1	CASSPSQGGSNEQFF	TGTGCCAGCAGCCCGTCCCAGGGAGGGAGCAATGAGCAGTTCTTC
TRBD1	15	TRBV7-7	many	TRBJ2-3	CASSYGTGGTDTQYF	TGTGCCAGCAGCTATGGGACAGGGGGCACAGATACGCAGTATTTT
.	14	TRBV11-2	.	TRBJ2-1	CASSLSVLGDEQFF	TGTGCCAGCAGCTTGTCGGTTCTCGGGGATGAGCAGTTCTTC
.	13	TRBV12-3/TRBV12-4	medium-sized	TRBJ1-1	CASSLGPASEAFF	TGTGCCAGCAGTTTAGGTCCCGCTTCTGAAGCTTTCTTT
.	13	TRBV11-2	many	TRBJ2-2	CASSLGSGGELFF	TGTGCCAGCAGCTTAGGCTCGGGAGGGGAGCTGTTTTTT
.	17	TRBV5-5	many	TRBJ2-3	CASSLASLGGAPDTQYF	TGTGCCAGCAGCTTGGCCTCATTGGGGGGGGCCCCAGATACGCAGTATTTT
TRBD1	18	TRBV5-6	many	TRBJ1-4	CASSTGQGIQQTNEKLFF	TGTGCCAGCAGTACCGGACAGGGGATACAGCAAACTAATGAAAAACTGTTTTTT
.	14	TRBV30	.	TRBJ2-2	CAWSRGTNTGELFF	TGTGCCTGGAGTCGGGGGACGAACACCGGGGAGCTGTTTTTT
.	16	TRBV6-1	medium-sized	TRBJ1-5	CASSEIGGAGNQPQHF	TGTGCCAGCAGTGAAATAGGTGGCGCGGGCAATCAGCCCCAGCATTTT
TRBD2	14	TRBV12-5	many	TRBJ2-5	CASGLAGGRETQYF	TGTGCTAGTGGTTTAGCGGGGGGTAGAGAGACCCAGTACTTC
TRBD2	13	TRBV29-1	many	TRBJ2-3	CSVGTSGRNTQYF	TGCAGCGTGGGGACTAGCGGGAGAAATACGCAGTATTTT
TRBD1	16	TRBV27	medium-sized	TRBJ2-5	CASSPGQGGVRETQYF	TGTGCCAGCAGTCCGGGACAGGGGGGAGTCAGGGAGACCCAGTACTTC
TRBD1	17	TRBV5-6	many	TRBJ2-1	CASSFGGLRTGGEEQFF	TGTGCCAGCAGCTTCGGGGGTCTGCGGACAGGGGGCGAAGAGCAGTTCTTC
.	12	TRBV20-1	medium-sized	TRBJ1-4	CSARDRREKLFF	TGCAGTGCTAGAGACAGGAGAGAAAAACTGTTTTTT
.	12	TRBV4-1	.	TRBJ2-2	CASSQRTGELFF	TGCGCCAGCAGCCAAAGAACCGGGGAGCTGTTTTTT
TRBD1	16	TRBV7-9	.	TRBJ2-3	CASSRNTGAKKDTQYF	TGTGCCAGCAGCCGGAACACAGGGGCGAAGAAAGATACGCAGTATTTT
TRBD2	14	TRBV20-1	.	TRBJ2-1	CSAKPPSGKNEQFF	TGCAGTGCCAAACCCCCTAGCGGGAAGAATGAGCAGTTCTTC
.	13	TRBV6-5	many	TRBJ1-2	CASSYMGFHGYTF	TGTGCCAGCAGCTACATGGGGTTCCATGGCTACACCTTC
TRBD1	13	TRBV10-2	many	TRBJ1-2	CASRTGGASGYTF	TGCGCCAGCAGGACAGGGGGCGCGAGTGGCTACACCTTC
.	14	TRBV7-2	many	TRBJ1-2	CASSLGRESRGYTF	TGTGCCAGCAGCTTAGGCAGGGAATCTCGGGGCTACACCTTC
TRBD1	17	TRBV11-2	medium-sized	TRBJ2-4	CASSSLQGLTAKNIQYF	TGTGCCAGCAGCTCCCTACAGGGGCTTACTGCCAAAAACATTCAGTACTTC
.	13	TRBV6-5	many	TRBJ2-3	CASSSLYTDTQYF	TGTGCCAGCAGTTCCCTTTACACAGATACGCAGTATTTT
TRBD1	16	TRBV11-2	.	TRBJ2-3	CASSQGTGSPTDTQYF	TGTGCCAGCAGCCAGGGGACAGGGAGCCCCACAGATACGCAGTATTTT
.	16	TRBV20-1	many	TRBJ1-1	CSARDMVLRADTEAFF	TGCAGTGCTAGAGATATGGTTTTACGGGCGGACACTGAAGCTTTCTTT
.	15	TRBV4-2	.	TRBJ2-1	CASSQEASSNNEQFF	TGTGCCAGCAGCCAAGAGGCTAGCAGTAACAATGAGCAGTTCTTC
TRBD1	11	TRBV20-1	few	TRBJ2-7	CSPGQGNEQYF	TGCAGTCCGGGACAGGGCAACGAGCAGTACTTC
.	13	TRBV9	many	TRBJ2-7	CASSVRQDNEQYF	TGTGCCAGCAGCGTAAGACAGGATAACGAGCAGTACTTC
TRBD1	15	TRBV3-1	medium-sized	TRBJ2-1	CASSPPGQTYNEQFF	TGTGCCAGCAGCCCACCGGGACAGACCTACAATGAGCAGTTCTTC
.	13	TRBV28	many	TRBJ1-5	CASKLSGNQPQHF	TGTGCCAGCAAGTTATCGGGGAATCAGCCCCAGCATTTT
.	15	TRBV29-1	medium-sized	TRBJ2-3	CSVASREVGTDTQYF	TGCAGCGTTGCCTCCAGGGAAGTGGGCACAGATACGCAGTATTTT
.	14	TRBV14	many	TRBJ1-1	CASSQDAGNTEAFF	TGTGCCAGCAGCCAAGATGCAGGGAACACTGAAGCTTTCTTT
.	14	TRBV4-2	medium-sized	TRBJ2-7	CASSQAGGEGEQYF	TGTGCCAGCAGCCAAGCGGGGGGCGAGGGCGAGCAGTACTTC